This T cell receptor (beta chain) was recorded in a study of CD8+ T cells in alopecia areata. About this clone: The sample carries other DNA sequences with the same CDR3.

Sequencing used cDNA as its template, made by extracting RNA and reverse transcribing it. Libraries were prepared by immunoSEQ multiplex PCR; TCRdb keeps only in-frame clonotypes and omits some of them. The sample has more than 200,000 clones, under 70% seen once. Germline loops: CDR1 SNHLY, CDR2 FYNNEI. The CDR3 spans 11 residues. V was clipped by 5 bases and J by 2 bases, with 3 bases between them. The chain employs TRBV2 and TRBJ2-5; D remains ambiguous. Specimen: CD4+ T cells sorted from blood, collected at week 0. The source of this sequence is a human donor with alopecia areata. The CDR3 region is CASSPQETQYF. CDR3 in DNA: TGTGCCAGCAGTCCACAAGAGACCCAGTACTTC.